This T cell receptor (beta chain) derives from a study of regulatory T cells in long-lasting Graves disease (dated by TCRdb to the early 2020s). Regarding the complete study: Newly diagnosed Graves' disease patients had taken antithyroid drugs for less than 3 months. TCR sequencing covered about 13 persistent and around 20 newly diagnosed Graves' disease patients, around 33 samples in total. The study was conducted in China and was registered as a clinical trial. This study used TCR sequencing and RNA sequencing of peripheral blood to compare persistent Graves' disease patients against newly diagnosed Graves' disease patients.

Comment on this clonotype: The antigen it recognizes is unknown. No base quality information exists; no much larger clone differs at one position.

Library creation used multiplex PCR. The sequencer listed for this sample is Illumina HiSeq 4000. CDR3 regions were amplified by Arm-PCR with iRepertoire HTBI primers to construct TCR beta libraries. Before sequencing, the PCR products underwent gel purification. The paper's processing steps were these. Gene usage analysis of CDR3 amino acid clonotypes relied on the roughly 60 TRBV and over 13 TRBJ segments identified across samples. COPE and FqMerger were used to merge filtered high-quality paired reads into contigs. BLAST was used to align contigs to IMGT TRBV, TRBD and TRBJ reference genes, with CDR3 defined following IMGT. Any clonotype with a frequency above 0.1% was counted as a highly expanded clone. Shannon entropy served as the measure of repertoire diversity, while the Gini coefficient captured V-J evenness. Public clonotypes were defined as clonotypes shared by more than one individual. TCRdb reanalyzed the raw reads on its own, using fastp at Q25 for trimming and MiXCR for clone calling, and kept in-frame beta chains. Every CDR3 protein is listed once, alongside the most common genes and DNA of its rows. The V and J calls here are based on TCRdb, not the publication. This sample has roughly 380,000 distinct CDR3 sequences in its table, and 16% of those were observed once. The ten largest clones capture roughly 30% of the sample.

General study outcomes and caveats: Only the TCR beta chain was sequenced and analyzed. More public clonotypes were shared among persistent patients (2,741) than among newly diagnosed patients (under 1,000). As a limitation, the authors acknowledged that the small sample size may reduce accuracy. Persistent Graves' disease patients showed lower TCR Shannon entropy and fewer highly expanded clones than newly diagnosed patients, suggesting clonal expansion. Peripheral blood alone was examined, since thyroid tissue, which constituted the primary lesion, could not be accessed.

The label giving this sample's time point can be read as: newly diagnosed GD, antithyroid drugs for less than 3 months. For both TCR sequencing and RNA sequencing, RNA was extracted from PBMCs using TRIzol. The diagnosis of Graves' disease was made according to American Thyroid Association guidelines. Recruitment of patients was carried out at an endocrinology department in Xi'an, China. Each patient gave roughly 8.4 milliliters of peripheral blood, collected in an EDTA anticoagulant tube. Ficoll Paque Plus density gradient separation was used to isolate PBMCs, and no additional T cell sorting was done. An Agilent 2100 Bioanalyzer and agarose gel were used to check RNA quality, while a NanoDrop 2000 measured RNA concentration. The data were also submitted as part of a second study, on T cells in Graves' hyperthyroidism and ophthalmopathy. The second study also describes: Graves' hyperthyroidism was defined as stable when no progression to ophthalmopathy occurred over 18 months of follow-up. Hyperthyroidism patients were newly diagnosed, with disease duration under 2 months, and aged 18 to 65 years. The study excluded patients with uncontrolled infections, other autoimmune diseases, pregnancy or lactation. Diagnoses were based on clinical symptoms, serum thyroxine and TRAb, thyroid ultrasound and orbital computed tomography. For the first round of RT-PCR on the TCR CDR3, the HTBI primer set was used together with the Qiagen OneStep RT-PCR kit. Blood samples also contained most of the expanded thyroid clonotypes (frequency above 0.001), which suggests that blood repertoires may reflect thyroid immune responses. In cross-validation, a model built on a 13 V-J signature told ophthalmopathy apart from stable hyperthyroidism with approximately 90% sensitivity and approximately 81% specificity, and in testing the same model reached 80%/75%. In validation, the model predicted progression to ophthalmopathy with approximately 69% sensitivity and over 72% specificity, a median of approximately 6.5 months before onset. To identify TCR V-J signatures that set the groups apart, the researchers used a discovery cohort of more than 95 patients, made up of some 41 with Graves' ophthalmopathy and some 56 with stable Graves' hyperthyroidism. Prospective prediction of ophthalmopathy was tested in an independent validation cohort consisting of about 19 hyperthyroidism patients and approximately 16 patients who later progressed to ophthalmopathy. The 100 discovery patients were randomly split 7:3 into training and test sets. In addition, the study compared T-cell repertoires in thyroid tissue and in blood from six Graves' hyperthyroidism patients. Once sampling was done, hyperthyroidism patients were given methimazole at a starting dose of 30 mg daily, whereas ophthalmopathy patients were given high-dose intravenous methylprednisolone. The libraries were constructed in a second round of multiplex PCR and then size-selected and purified. Sequencing of the libraries was done on an Illumina HiSeq2000 using paired-end 100 bp reads. Raw data were processed with SOAPnuke, discarding reads with adapters, uncalled bases, mean Phred below 15, or no exact constant-primer or identifier match. High-quality paired reads were merged using COPE v1.2.5, and each unique nucleotide sequence was defined as a clonotype. MiTCR v1.1 was used to align the clonotypes against IMGT TRBV, TRBD and TRBJ reference segments. Analysis was restricted to V-J combinations with a frequency above 0.0001, which covered roughly 99% of repertoires. A TCS score was defined as the ratio between F50 (clonal expansion) and ExV (chaos), using BLOSUM62-based TCRdist between CDR3 peptides within each V-J. Welch's t-statistics and random forest reduced fewer than 550 V-J features to 13, which were used in a naive Bayes classifier (R e1071). No statistical method was used to fix the sample size in advance, and group allocation was not hidden from the investigators. TCR Vbeta CDR3 sequencing of roughly 140 peripheral blood samples (over 40 ophthalmopathy, approximately 80 hyperthyroidism and roughly 17 progressor patients) is reported in the paper.

Material: peripheral blood mononuclear cells (PBMCs), obtained at new diagnosis, from a patient treated with antithyroid drugs. The TCR was taken from a middle-aged man with Graves disease. Donor details come from another sample of the same person, matched by shared clones.

The CDR3 reads CASSWEGRTGELFF. The sequence in DNA is TGTGCCAGTAGTTGGGAGGGCCGGACCGGGGAGCTGTTTTTT. Here the chain combines TRBV19 and TRBJ2-2; the junction holds 7 bases that match TRBD2. V is trimmed back by 5 bases and J by 5 bases, and the junction contains 5 bases that no gene match accounts for. Counted from cysteine to phenylalanine, this CDR3 has 14 amino acids. The entry retains the CDR3 DNA only, 42 bases that are in frame from base 1. The germline V gene (reference sequence) specifies LNHDA as CDR1 and SQIVND as CDR2.